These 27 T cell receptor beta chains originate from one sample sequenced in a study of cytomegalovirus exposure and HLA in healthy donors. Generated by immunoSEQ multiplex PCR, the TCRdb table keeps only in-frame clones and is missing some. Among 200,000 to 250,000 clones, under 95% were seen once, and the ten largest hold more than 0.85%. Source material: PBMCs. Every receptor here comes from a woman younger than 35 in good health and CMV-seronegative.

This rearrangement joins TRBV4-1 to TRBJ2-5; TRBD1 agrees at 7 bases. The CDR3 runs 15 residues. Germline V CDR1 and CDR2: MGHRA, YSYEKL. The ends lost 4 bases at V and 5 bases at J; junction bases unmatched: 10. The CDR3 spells CASSPSGTEGETQYF. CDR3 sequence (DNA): TGCGCCAGCAGCCCCTCCGGGACAGAAGGGGAGACCCAGTACTTC.

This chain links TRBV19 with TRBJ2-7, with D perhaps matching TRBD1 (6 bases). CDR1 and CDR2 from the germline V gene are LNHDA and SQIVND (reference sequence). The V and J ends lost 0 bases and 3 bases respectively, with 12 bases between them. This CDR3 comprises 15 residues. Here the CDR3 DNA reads TGTGCCAGTAGTATAGATCAGGGCAGGGGCTACGAGCAGTACTTC. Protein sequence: CASSIDQGRGYEQYF.

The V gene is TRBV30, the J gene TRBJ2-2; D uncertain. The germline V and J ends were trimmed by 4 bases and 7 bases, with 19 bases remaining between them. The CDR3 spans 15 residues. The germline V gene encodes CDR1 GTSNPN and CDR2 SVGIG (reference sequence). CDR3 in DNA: TGTGCCTGGACCCCTCAACAAGAAAATGGCGGGGAGCTGTTTTTT. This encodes CAWTPQQENGGELFF. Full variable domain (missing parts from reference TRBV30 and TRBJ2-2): SQTIHQWPATLVQPVGSPLSLECTVEGTSNPNLYWYRQAAGRGLQLLFYSVGIGQISSEVPQNLSASRPQDRQFILSSKKLLLSDSGFYLCAWTPQQENGGELFFGEGSRLTVL.

In nucleotides, the CDR3 is TGTGCCAGCAGCCCAACGGTCACAGATACGCAGTATTTT. It encodes CASSPTVTDTQYF. This rearrangement joins TRBV9 to TRBJ2-3; the D is unclear. The germline V gene has CDR1 SGDLS and CDR2 YYNGEE. The CDR3 consists of 13 residues. Deletions cut 4 bases from V and 2 bases from J, with 8 bases between.

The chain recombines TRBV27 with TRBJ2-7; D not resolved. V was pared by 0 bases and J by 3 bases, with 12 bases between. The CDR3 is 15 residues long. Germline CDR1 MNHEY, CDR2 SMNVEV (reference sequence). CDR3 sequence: CASSLSSQKYYEQYF. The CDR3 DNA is TGTGCCAGCAGTTTATCGTCACAGAAATACTACGAGCAGTACTTC.

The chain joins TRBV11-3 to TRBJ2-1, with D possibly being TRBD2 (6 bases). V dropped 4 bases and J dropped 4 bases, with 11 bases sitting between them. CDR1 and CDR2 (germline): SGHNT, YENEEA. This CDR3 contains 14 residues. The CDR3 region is CASSSRAGYNEQFF. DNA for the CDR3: TGTGCCAGCAGCTCACGAGCGGGTTACAATGAGCAGTTCTTC.

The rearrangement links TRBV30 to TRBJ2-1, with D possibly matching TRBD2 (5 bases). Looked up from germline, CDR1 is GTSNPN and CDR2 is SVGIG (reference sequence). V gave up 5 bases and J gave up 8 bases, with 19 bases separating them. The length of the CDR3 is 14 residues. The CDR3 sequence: CAWATPTHSDEQFF. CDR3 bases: TGTGCCTGGGCCACCCCGACTCATAGCGATGAGCAGTTCTTC.

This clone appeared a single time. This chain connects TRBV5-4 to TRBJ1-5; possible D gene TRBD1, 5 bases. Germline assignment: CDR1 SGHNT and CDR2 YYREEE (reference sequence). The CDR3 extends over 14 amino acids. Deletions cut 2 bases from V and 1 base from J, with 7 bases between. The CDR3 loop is CASSFGGSNQPQHF. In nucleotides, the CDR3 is TGTGCCAGCAGCTTCGGGGGGAGCAATCAGCCCCAGCATTTT.

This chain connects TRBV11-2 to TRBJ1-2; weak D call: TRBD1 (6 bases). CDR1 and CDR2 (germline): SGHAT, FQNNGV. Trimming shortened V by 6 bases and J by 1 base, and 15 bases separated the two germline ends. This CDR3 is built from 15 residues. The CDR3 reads CASRRTDHHNYGYTF. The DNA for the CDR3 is TGTGCCAGCAGAAGGACAGATCATCATAACTATGGCTACACCTTC.

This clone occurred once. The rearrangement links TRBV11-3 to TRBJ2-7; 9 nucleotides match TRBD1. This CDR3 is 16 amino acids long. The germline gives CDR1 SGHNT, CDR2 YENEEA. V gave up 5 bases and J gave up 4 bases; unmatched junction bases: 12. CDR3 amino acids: CASSPGPGQGSYEQYF. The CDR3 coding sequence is TGTGCCAGCAGCCCCGGACCGGGACAGGGCTCGTACGAGCAGTACTTC.

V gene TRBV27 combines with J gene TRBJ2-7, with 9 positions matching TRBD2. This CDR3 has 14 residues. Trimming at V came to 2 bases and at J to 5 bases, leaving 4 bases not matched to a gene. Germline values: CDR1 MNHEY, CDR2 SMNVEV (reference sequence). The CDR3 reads CASSLGWTSDEQYF. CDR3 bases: TGTGCCAGCAGTTTAGGGTGGACTAGCGACGAGCAGTACTTC.

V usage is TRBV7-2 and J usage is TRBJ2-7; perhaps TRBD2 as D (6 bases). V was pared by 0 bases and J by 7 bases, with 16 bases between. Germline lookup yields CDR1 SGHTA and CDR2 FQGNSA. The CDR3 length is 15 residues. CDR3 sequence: CASSLALYGGYEQYF. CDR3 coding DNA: TGTGCCAGCAGCTTAGCACTGTATGGGGGGTATGAGCAGTACTTC.

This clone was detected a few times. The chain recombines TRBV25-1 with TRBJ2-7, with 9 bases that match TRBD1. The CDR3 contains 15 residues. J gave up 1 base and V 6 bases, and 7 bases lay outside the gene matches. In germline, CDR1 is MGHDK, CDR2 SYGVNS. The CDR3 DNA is TGTGCCAGCAGAGCCACCGGGACAGGGTCCTACGAGCAGTACTTC. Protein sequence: CASRATGTGSYEQYF.

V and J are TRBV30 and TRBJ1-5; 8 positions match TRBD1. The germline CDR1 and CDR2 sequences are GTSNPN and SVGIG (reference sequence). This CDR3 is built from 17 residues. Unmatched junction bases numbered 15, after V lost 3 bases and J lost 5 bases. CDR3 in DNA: TGTGCCTGGAGCGAGGGACAGGAGGGCCCATGGGATCAGCCCCAGCATTTT. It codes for CAWSEGQEGPWDQPQHF.

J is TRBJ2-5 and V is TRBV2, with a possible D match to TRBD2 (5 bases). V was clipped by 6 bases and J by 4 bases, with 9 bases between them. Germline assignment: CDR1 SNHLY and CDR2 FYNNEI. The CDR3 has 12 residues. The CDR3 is CASSLGRETQYF. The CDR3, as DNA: TGTGCCAGCAGCCTTGGGAGAGAGACCCAGTACTTC.

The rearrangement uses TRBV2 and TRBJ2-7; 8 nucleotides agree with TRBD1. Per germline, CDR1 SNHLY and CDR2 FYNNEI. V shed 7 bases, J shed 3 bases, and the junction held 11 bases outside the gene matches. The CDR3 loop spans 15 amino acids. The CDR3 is CASTIAGQGLYEQYF. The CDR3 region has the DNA TGTGCCAGCACAATTGCTGGACAGGGCCTCTACGAGCAGTACTTC.

Written as DNA, the CDR3 is TGCAGCGTGGGAAGACAGGGGGATGCGGACGAGCAGTACTTC. Its protein is CSVGRQGDADEQYF. The rearrangement joins TRBV29-1 to TRBJ2-7; 9 nucleotides match TRBD1. Germline V CDR1 and CDR2: SQVTM, ANQGSEA. Trimming removed 6 bases from V and 5 bases from J; junction bases left unmatched: 11. CDR3 size: 14 residues.

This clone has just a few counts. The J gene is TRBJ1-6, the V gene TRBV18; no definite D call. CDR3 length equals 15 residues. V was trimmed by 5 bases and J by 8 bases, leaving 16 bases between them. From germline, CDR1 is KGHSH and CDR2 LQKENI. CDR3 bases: TGTGCCAGCTCAAATATCGGGGATCCGGATTCACCCCTCCACTTT. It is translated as CASSNIGDPDSPLHF.

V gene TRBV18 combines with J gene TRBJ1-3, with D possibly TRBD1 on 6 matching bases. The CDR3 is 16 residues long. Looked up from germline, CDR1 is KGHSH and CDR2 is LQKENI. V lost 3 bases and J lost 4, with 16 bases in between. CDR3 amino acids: CASSPISSGAGNTIYF. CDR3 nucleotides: TGTGCCAGCTCACCGATAAGTTCAGGGGCCGGAAACACCATATATTTT.

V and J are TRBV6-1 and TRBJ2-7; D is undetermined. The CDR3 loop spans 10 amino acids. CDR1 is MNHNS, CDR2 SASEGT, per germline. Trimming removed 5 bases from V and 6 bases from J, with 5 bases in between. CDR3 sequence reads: CASSTAEQYF. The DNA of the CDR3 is TGTGCCAGCAGTACAGCCGAGCAGTACTTC.

In DNA, the CDR3 is TGTGCCAGCATGGTTTGGCTAGCGGGAGGTGAGGAGCAGTTCTTC. It yields the protein CASMVWLAGGEEQFF. The chain recombines TRBV2 with TRBJ2-1; 11 nucleotides line up with TRBD2. Germline loops: CDR1 SNHLY, CDR2 FYNNEI. CDR3 size: 15 residues. V gave up 7 bases and J gave up 10 bases; unmatched junction bases: 12. The whole variable domain, remainder taken from reference TRBV2 and TRBJ2-1, is EPEVTQTPSHQVTQMGQEVILRCVPISNHLYFYWYRQILGQKVEFLVSFYNNEISEKSEIFDDQFSVERPDGSNFTLKIRSTKLEDSAMYFCASMVWLAGGEEQFFGPGTRLTVL.

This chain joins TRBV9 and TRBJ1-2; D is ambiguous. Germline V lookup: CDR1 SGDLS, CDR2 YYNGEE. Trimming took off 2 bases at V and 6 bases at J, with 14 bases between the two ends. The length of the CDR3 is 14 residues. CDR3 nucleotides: TGTGCCAGCAGCGTCGCCCACCAAGAGAATGGCTACACCTTC. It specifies CASSVAHQENGYTF. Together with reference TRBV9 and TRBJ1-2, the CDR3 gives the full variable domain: DSGVTQTPKHLITATGQRVTLRCSPRSGDLSVYWYQQSLDQGLQFLIQYYNGEERAKGNILERFSAQQFPDLHSELNLSSLELGDSALYFCASSVAHQENGYTFGSGTRLTVV.

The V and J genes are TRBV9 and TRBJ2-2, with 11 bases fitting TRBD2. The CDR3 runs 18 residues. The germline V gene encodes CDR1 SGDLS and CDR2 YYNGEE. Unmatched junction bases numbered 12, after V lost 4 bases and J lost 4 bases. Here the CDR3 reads CASSLASTSGVRTGELFF. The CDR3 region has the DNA TGTGCCAGCAGCCTCGCTTCGACTAGCGGGGTTCGCACCGGGGAGCTGTTTTTT. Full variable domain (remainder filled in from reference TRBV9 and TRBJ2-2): DSGVTQTPKHLITATGQRVTLRCSPRSGDLSVYWYQQSLDQGLQFLIQYYNGEERAKGNILERFSAQQFPDLHSELNLSSLELGDSALYFCASSLASTSGVRTGELFFGEGSRLTVL.

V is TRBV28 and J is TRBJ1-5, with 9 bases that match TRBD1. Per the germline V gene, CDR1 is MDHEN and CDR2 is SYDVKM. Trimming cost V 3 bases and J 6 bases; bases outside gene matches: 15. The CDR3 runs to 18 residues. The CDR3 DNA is TGTGCCAGCAGTTTCCGGGACAGGGTCGTAGTGTTGGGTCAGCCCCAGCATTTT. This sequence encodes CASSFRDRVVVLGQPQHF.

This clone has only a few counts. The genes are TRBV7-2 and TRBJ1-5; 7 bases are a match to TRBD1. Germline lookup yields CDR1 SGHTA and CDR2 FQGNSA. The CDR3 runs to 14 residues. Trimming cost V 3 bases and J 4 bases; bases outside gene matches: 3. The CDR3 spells CASSLTGLNQPQHF. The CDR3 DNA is TGTGCCAGCAGCTTGACAGGGTTGAATCAGCCCCAGCATTTT.

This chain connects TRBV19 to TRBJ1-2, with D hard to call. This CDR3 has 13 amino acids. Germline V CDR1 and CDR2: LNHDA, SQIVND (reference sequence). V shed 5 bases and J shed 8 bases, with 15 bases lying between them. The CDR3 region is CASSLTSMMGYTF. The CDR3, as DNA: TGTGCCAGTAGTTTAACCAGTATGATGGGCTACACCTTC.

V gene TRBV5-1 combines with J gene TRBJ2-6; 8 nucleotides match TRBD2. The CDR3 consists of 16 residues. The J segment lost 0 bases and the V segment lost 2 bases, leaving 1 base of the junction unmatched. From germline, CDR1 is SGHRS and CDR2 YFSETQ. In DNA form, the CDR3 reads TGCGCCAGCAGCTTTGCGGGAGGCTCTGGGGCCAACGTCCTGACTTTC. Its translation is CASSFAGGSGANVLTF.